This T cell receptor (beta chain) was profiled in a study of cytomegalovirus exposure and HLA in healthy donors. PCR employed 60 Vbeta and 13 Jbeta primers. Clones were sequenced by immunoSEQ multiplex PCR, and TCRdb holds only the in-frame ones, with some missing. The sample consists of 90,000 to 150,000 clones, 81% of them appearing once. Germline loops: CDR1 MNHEY, CDR2 SVGAGI. The J segment lost 3 bases and the V segment lost 5 bases, leaving 6 bases of the junction unmatched. The CDR3 runs 15 residues. The chain couples TRBV6-5 to TRBJ2-3, with 9 nucleotides matching TRBD2. Sequenced: PBMCs. The TCR originated in a man in his forties in good health and CMV-seronegative. The CDR3 region is CASSTELAGTDTQYF. The CDR3 DNA sequence: TGTGCCAGCAGTACTGAACTAGCGGGTACAGATACGCAGTATTTT.